One T cell receptor (beta chain) is described in this entry. Additional DNA sequences in this sample encode the identical CDR3. This specimen comes from a study of blood T cell repertoires in COVID-19. Study overall: COVID-19 samples collected from the United States, Italy and Spain covered acute and convalescent phases.

Authors' data handling: Reference gene primer amplification in the assay estimated nucleated cell counts. Libraries were prepared by immunoSEQ multiplex PCR; TCRdb keeps only in-frame clonotypes and omits some of them. That table furnishes V, J and clone size, whereas the DNA furnished D and trimming. The data show some 210,000 clones, just over 90% seen once. The CDR3 contains 11 residues. Germline lookup yields CDR1 DFQATT and CDR2 SNEGSKA (reference sequence). V was clipped by 5 bases and J by 3 bases, with 8 bases between them. This sequence joins TRBV20-1 and TRBJ2-7, with unresolved D. This clonotype was obtained from a man aged 30 to 39 with acute or convalescent COVID-19. The sample taken for sequencing was peripheral blood. The chain's CDR3 is CSAPSGYEQYF. The CDR3 nucleotides are TGCAGTGCTCCCTCAGGCTACGAGCAGTACTTC.